The 16 T cell receptor beta chains reported below all come from one sample, sequenced in a study of blood T cell repertoires in COVID-19. This table comes from immunoSEQ multiplex PCR, and its TCRdb copy is limited to in-frame clones, with some not included. Here the sample spans 150,000 to 180,000 clones, around 90% being singletons. Material: peripheral blood. The receptors stem from a man in his fifties with acute or convalescent COVID-19.

The V call is TRBV11-3, the J call TRBJ2-5; TRBD2 aligns across 10 bases. Trimming removed 6 bases from V and 5 bases from J; junction bases left unmatched: 6. The CDR3 extends over 14 amino acids. The germline CDR1 and CDR2 sequences are SGHNT and YENEEA. The CDR3 loop reads CASSEREGLETQYF. The CDR3 nucleotides read TGTGCCAGCAGTGAGCGGGAGGGCCTGGAGACCCAGTACTTC.

This chain uses TRBV4-3 with TRBJ1-1; D possibly corresponds to TRBD1 (5 bases). V lost 2 bases and J lost 5, with 15 bases in between. Germline V gene sequence: CDR1 LGHNA, CDR2 YSLEER. CDR3 size: 15 residues. The CDR3 loop reads CASSQQGDLRTEAFF. CDR3 bases: TGCGCCAGCAGCCAACAAGGGGATCTTCGGACTGAAGCTTTCTTT.

The chain carries TRBV19 and TRBJ2-1, with 7 bases lining up with TRBD1. Looked up from germline, CDR1 is LNHDA and CDR2 is SQIVND (reference sequence). CDR3 length: 14 residues. V lost 6 bases and J lost 4; bases outside the gene matches: 6. The CDR3 DNA reads TGTGCCAGTAGCGAGGGGGCGCGGTACAATGAGCAGTTCTTC. Its protein is CASSEGARYNEQFF.

The V gene is TRBV5-6, the J gene TRBJ1-5; weak D call: TRBD1 (5 bases). The V gene lost 2 bases and the J gene lost 0 bases, with 15 bases spanning the gap. This CDR3 has 17 residues. Germline CDR1 and CDR2: SGHDT and YYEEEE. The CDR3 region is CASSFSRVGYSNQPQHF. In DNA, the CDR3 is TGTGCCAGCAGCTTTTCCAGGGTGGGGTATAGCAATCAGCCCCAGCATTTT. Together with reference TRBV5-6 and TRBJ1-5, the CDR3 gives the full variable domain: DAGVTQSPTHLIKTRGQQVTLRCSPKSGHDTVSWYQQALGQGPQFIFQYYEEEERQRGNFPDRFSGHQFPNYSSELNVNALLLGDSALYLCASSFSRVGYSNQPQHFGDGTRLSIL.

The CDR3 DNA reads as TGTGCCACCAGCAGAGGGCTAGCGGGAGGGCCGGGTTACAATGAGCAGTTCTTC. Amino acids: CATSRGLAGGPGYNEQFF. The J gene is TRBJ2-1, the V gene TRBV15; TRBD2 matches at 12 bases. Trimming took 1 base from V and 4 from J; bases not matched to a gene: 8. This CDR3 is built from 18 residues. Germline V gene sequence: CDR1 LNHNV, CDR2 YYDKDF (reference sequence). The full variable domain, rest sourced from reference TRBV15 and TRBJ2-1, is DAMVIQNPRYQVTQFGKPVTLSCSQTLNHNVMYWYQQKSSQAPKLLFHYYDKDFNNEADTPDNFQSRRPNTSFCFLDIRSPGLGDTAMYLCATSRGLAGGPGYNEQFFGPGTRLTVL.

This clone was seen a single time. The chain carries TRBV5-1 and TRBJ1-5, with 7 bases fitting TRBD1. The CDR3 length is 17 residues. Germline assignment: CDR1 SGHRS and CDR2 YFSETQ. Trimming took 4 bases from V and 4 from J; bases not matched to a gene: 14. The DNA for the CDR3 is TGCGCCAGCAGCCTCACTGAGATGGACAGGTGGAATCAGCCCCAGCATTTT. Translated, it gives CASSLTEMDRWNQPQHF.

The chain has TRBV5-8 and TRBJ2-2, with 7 positions matching TRBD2. The CDR3 has 16 amino acids. Germline CDR1 reads SGHTS; CDR2 reads YDEGEE. V was pared by 4 bases and J by 5 bases, with 11 bases of the junction left unmatched. The CDR3 sequence is CASSVSSGIRTGELFF. The CDR3 DNA is TGTGCCAGCAGCGTAAGCAGCGGGATACGGACCGGGGAGCTGTTTTTT. The full variable domain, rest sourced from reference TRBV5-8 and TRBJ2-2, is EAGVTQSPTHLIKTRGQQATLRCSPISGHTSVYWYQQALGLGLQFLLWYDEGEERNRGNFPPRFSGRQFPNYSSELNVNALELEDSALYLCASSVSSGIRTGELFFGEGSRLTVL.

This chain joins TRBV2 and TRBJ1-4; 9 bases are a match to TRBD1. CDR1 is SNHLY and CDR2 is FYNNEI in the germline V gene. The CDR3 has 14 amino acids. Trimming cost V 6 bases and J 8 bases; bases outside gene matches: 7. The CDR3, as DNA: TGTGCCAGCAGCAACAGGGGGCAGTGGGAAAAACTGTTTTTT. This codes for CASSNRGQWEKLFF.

This sequence joins TRBV28 and TRBJ1-4, with 8 positions matching TRBD1. This CDR3 is 13 amino acids long. The germline V gene has CDR1 MDHEN and CDR2 SYDVKM. The V segment lost 5 bases and the J segment 9 bases; nucleotides outside the gene matches: 5. CDR3 residues: CASSLGQDKKLFF. CDR3 coding DNA: TGTGCCAGCAGTCTGGGACAGGATAAAAAACTGTTTTTT. Variable domain in full (rest from reference TRBV28 and TRBJ1-4): DVKVTQSSRYLVKRTGEKVFLECVQDMDHENMFWYRQDPGLGLRLIYFSYDVKMKEKGDIPEGYSVSREKKERFSLILESASTNQTSMYLCASSLGQDKKLFFGSGTQLSVL.

This chain connects TRBV11-2 to TRBJ1-1; D ambiguous. The germline V gene has CDR1 SGHAT and CDR2 FQNNGV. CDR3 length: 15 residues. Trimming removed 2 bases at V and 7 bases at J, with 17 bases between. CDR3 sequence: CASSLNTAVQGEAFF. The CDR3 DNA reads as TGTGCCAGCAGCTTAAATACCGCGGTACAAGGTGAAGCTTTCTTT.

The V gene is TRBV28, the J gene TRBJ1-1; D is undetermined. Germline-derived CDR1 and CDR2 are MDHEN and SYDVKM. This CDR3 is built from 14 residues. V was shortened by 6 bases and J by 4 bases, with 15 bases between the two germline ends. The CDR3 protein is CASRVQETGTEAFF. DNA of the CDR3: TGTGCCAGCAGGGTTCAAGAGACTGGCACTGAAGCTTTCTTT.

CDR3 DNA: TGTGCCAGCTCACCAGTGCGCCTGGACAGGGATTTTGATACGCAGTATTTT. This codes for CASSPVRLDRDFDTQYF. The gene calls are TRBV18 and TRBJ2-3; 8 bases are a match to TRBD1. In germline, CDR1 is KGHSH, CDR2 LQKENI. The ends lost 2 bases at V and 6 bases at J; junction bases unmatched: 13. The CDR3 is 17 amino acids.

The J gene is TRBJ2-7, the V gene TRBV6-5, with D maybe TRBD2 (6 bases). The CDR3 sequence is 13 residues long. V lost 2 bases, J lost 3 bases, and 8 bases lay in between. CDR1 is MNHEY, CDR2 SVGAGI, per germline. DNA of the CDR3: TGTGCCAGCAGTTACGTGGAGGGCTACGAGCAGTACTTC. Residues: CASSYVEGYEQYF.

The chain carries TRBV6-5 and TRBJ1-6; D possibly corresponds to TRBD1 (5 bases). V shed 4 bases and J shed 10 bases, with 8 bases lying between them. Germline CDR1 is MNHEY and CDR2 is SVGAGI. CDR3 length equals 12 residues. CDR3 nucleotides: TGTGCCAGCAGTTGGGGGGGATCACCCCTCCACTTT. This sequence encodes CASSWGGSPLHF.

The chain uses TRBV3-1 (or the pseudogene TRBV3-2) and TRBJ2-1; 7 positions match TRBD2. Germline lookup yields CDR1 LGHDT and CDR2 YNNKEL (reference sequence). Trimming cost V 0 bases and J 1 base; bases outside gene matches: 9. The CDR3 runs 18 residues. The DNA for the CDR3 is TGTGCCAGCAGCCAAGATTACCGTATAGCGGGTTCCTACAATGAGCAGTTCTTC. This sequence encodes CASSQDYRIAGSYNEQFF.

This clone was seen a single time. The J gene is TRBJ2-1, the V gene TRBV7-9; 7 nucleotides align to TRBD2. The J segment lost 9 bases and the V segment lost 5 bases, leaving 4 bases of the junction unmatched. Germline lookup yields CDR1 SEHNR and CDR2 FQNEAQ (reference sequence). The CDR3 extends over 12 amino acids. The CDR3 sequence: CASSAGVCEQFF. In nucleotides, the CDR3 is TGTGCCAGCAGCGCGGGAGTGTGTGAGCAGTTCTTC.